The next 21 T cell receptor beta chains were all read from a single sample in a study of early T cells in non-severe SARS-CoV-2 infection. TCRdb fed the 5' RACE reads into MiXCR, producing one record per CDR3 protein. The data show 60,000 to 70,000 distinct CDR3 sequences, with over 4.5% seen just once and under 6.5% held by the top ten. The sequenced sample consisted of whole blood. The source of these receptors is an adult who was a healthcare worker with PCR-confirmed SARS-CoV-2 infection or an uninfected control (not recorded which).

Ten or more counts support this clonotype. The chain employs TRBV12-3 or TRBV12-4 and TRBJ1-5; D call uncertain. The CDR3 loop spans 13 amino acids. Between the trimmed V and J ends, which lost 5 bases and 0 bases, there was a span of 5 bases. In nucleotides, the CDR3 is TGTGCCAGCAGTACCCATAGCAATCAGCCCCAGCATTTT. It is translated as CASSTHSNQPQHF.

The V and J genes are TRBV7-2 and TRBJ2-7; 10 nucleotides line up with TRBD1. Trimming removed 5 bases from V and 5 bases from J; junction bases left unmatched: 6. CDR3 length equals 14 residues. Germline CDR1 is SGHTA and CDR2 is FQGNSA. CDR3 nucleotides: TGTGCCAGCAGCCGACAGGGGACAGGGGACGAGCAGTACTTC. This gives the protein CASSRQGTGDEQYF.

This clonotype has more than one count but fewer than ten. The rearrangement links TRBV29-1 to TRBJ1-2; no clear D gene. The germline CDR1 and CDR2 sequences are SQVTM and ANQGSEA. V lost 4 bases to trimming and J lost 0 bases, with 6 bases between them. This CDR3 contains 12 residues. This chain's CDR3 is CSVGFANYGYTF. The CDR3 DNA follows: TGCAGCGTTGGGTTTGCTAACTATGGCTACACCTTC.

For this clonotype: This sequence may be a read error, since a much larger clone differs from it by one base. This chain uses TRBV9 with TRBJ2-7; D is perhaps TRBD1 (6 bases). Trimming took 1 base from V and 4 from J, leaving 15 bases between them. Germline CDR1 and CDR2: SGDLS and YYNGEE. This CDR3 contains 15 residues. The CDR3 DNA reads TGTGCCAGCAGCGTACGGGCAGGGGAAACGTACGAGCAGTACTTC. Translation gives CASSVRAGETYEQYF.

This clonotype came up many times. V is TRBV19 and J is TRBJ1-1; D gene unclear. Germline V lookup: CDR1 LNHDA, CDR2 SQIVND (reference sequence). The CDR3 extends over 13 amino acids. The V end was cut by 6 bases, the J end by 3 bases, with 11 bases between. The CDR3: CASRTVVHTEAFF. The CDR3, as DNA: TGTGCCAGTAGGACCGTAGTGCACACTGAAGCTTTCTTT.

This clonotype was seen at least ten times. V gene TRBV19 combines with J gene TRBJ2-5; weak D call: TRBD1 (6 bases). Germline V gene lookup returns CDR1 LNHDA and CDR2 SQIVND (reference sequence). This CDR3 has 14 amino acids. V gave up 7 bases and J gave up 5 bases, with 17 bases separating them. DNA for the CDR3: TGTGCCAGTACTGCTGCAGGGGCCGAGGAGACCCAGTACTTC. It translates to CASTAAGAEETQYF.

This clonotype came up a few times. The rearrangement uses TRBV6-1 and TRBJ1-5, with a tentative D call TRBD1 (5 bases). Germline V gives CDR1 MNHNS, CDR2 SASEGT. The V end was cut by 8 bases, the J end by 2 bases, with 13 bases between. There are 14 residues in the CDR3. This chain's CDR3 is CASLAGRGNQPQHF. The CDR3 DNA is TGTGCCAGCCTAGCAGGCAGGGGCAATCAGCCCCAGCATTTT.

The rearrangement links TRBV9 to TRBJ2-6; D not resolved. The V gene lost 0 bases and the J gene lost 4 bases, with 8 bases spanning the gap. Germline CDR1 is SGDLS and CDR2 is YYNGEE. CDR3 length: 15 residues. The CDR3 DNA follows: TGTGCCAGCAGCGTAGGCGGTTCCGGGGCCAACGTCCTGACTTTC. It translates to CASSVGGSGANVLTF.

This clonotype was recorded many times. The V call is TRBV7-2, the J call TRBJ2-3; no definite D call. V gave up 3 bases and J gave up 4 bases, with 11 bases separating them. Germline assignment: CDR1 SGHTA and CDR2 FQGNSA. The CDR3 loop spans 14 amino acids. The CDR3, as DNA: TGTGCCAGCAGCTTCAAAGGGTCCGCAGATACGCAGTATTTT. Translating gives CASSFKGSADTQYF.

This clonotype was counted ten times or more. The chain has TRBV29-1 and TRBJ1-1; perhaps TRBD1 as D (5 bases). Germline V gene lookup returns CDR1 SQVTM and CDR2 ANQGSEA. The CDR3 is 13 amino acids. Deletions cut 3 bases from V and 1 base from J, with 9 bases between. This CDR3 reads CSVDTQGNTEAFF. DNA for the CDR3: TGCAGCGTTGACACGCAGGGGAACACTGAAGCTTTCTTT.

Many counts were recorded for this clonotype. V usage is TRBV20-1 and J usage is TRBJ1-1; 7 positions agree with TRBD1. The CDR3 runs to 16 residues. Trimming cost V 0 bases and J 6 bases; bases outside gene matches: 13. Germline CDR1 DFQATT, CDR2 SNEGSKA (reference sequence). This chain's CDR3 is CSARDPGKGASAEAFF. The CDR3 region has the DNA TGCAGTGCTAGAGATCCGGGAAAGGGGGCTAGCGCTGAAGCTTTCTTT.

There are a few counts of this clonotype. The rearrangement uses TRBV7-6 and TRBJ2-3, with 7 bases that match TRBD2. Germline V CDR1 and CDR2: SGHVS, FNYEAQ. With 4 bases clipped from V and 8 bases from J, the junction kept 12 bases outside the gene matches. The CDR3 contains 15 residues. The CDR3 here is CASSSLNGGSGTQYF. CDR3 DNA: TGTGCCAGCAGCTCCCTCAACGGGGGGTCAGGTACGCAGTATTTT.

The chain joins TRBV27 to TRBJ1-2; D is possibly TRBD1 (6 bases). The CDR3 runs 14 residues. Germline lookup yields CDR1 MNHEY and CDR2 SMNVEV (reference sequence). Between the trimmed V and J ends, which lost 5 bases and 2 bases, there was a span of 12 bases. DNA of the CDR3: TGTGCCAGCAGTATTAAAACAGGGAACTATGGCTACACCTTC. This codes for CASSIKTGNYGYTF.

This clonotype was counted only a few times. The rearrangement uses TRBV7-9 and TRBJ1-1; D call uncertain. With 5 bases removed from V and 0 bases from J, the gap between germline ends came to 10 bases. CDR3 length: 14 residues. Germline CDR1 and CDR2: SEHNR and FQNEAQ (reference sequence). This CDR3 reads CASSPRSMNTEAFF. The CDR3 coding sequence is TGTGCCAGCAGCCCCCGGAGTATGAACACTGAAGCTTTCTTT.

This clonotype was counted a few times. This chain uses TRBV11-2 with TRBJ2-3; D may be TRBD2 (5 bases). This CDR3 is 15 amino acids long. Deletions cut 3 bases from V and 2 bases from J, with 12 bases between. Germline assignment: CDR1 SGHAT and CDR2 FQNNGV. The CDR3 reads CASSFRGVLTDTQYF. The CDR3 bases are TGTGCCAGCAGCTTTCGGGGAGTCCTCACAGATACGCAGTATTTT. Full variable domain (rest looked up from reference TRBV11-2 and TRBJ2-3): EAGVAQSPRYKIIEKRQSVAFWCNPISGHATLYWYQQILGQGPKLLIQFQNNGVVDDSQLPKDRFSAERLKGVDSTLKIQPAKLEDSAVYLCASSFRGVLTDTQYFGPGTRLTVL.

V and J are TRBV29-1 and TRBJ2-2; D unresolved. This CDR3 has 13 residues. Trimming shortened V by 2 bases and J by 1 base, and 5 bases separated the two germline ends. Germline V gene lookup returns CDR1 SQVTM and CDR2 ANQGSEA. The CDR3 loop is CSVENLNTGELFF. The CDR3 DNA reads TGCAGCGTTGAAAACCTGAACACCGGGGAGCTGTTTTTT.

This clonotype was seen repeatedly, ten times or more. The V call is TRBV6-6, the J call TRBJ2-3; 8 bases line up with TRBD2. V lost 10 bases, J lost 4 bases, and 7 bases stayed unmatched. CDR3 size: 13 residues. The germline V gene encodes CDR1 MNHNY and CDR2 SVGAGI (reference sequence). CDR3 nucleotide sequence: TGTGCCACCCGGGGGGGGGCCGCAGATACGCAGTATTTT. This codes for CATRGGAADTQYF.

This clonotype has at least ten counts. CDR3 sequence: CAWRAAGLGAWEQYF. CDR3 sequence (DNA): TGTGCCTGGAGGGCCGCGGGACTGGGAGCGTGGGAGCAGTACTTC. V usage is TRBV30 and J usage is TRBJ2-7; D possibly corresponds to TRBD2 (6 bases). This CDR3 spans 15 amino acids. Per the germline V gene, CDR1 is GTSNPN and CDR2 is SVGIG (reference sequence). Trimming took 3 bases from V and 7 from J, leaving 22 bases between them.

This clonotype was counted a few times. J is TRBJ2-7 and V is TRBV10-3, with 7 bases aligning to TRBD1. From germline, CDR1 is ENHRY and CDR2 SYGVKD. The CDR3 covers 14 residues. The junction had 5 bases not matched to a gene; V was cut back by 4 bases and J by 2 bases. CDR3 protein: CAISGGTVTYEQYF. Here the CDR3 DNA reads TGTGCCATCAGTGGAGGGACAGTGACCTACGAGCAGTACTTC.

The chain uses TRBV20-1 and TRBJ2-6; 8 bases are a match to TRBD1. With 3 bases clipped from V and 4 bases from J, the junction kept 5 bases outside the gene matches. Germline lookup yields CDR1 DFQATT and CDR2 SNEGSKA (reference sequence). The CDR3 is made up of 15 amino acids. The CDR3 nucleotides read TGCAGTGCTAGGCCCAGGGGGCTCGGGGCCAACGTCCTGACTTTC. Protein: CSARPRGLGANVLTF.

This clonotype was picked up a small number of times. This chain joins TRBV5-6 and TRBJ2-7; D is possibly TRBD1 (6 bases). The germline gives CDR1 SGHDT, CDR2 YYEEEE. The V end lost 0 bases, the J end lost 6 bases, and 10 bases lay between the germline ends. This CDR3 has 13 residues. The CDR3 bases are TGTGCCAGCAGCTTGGACAGGGCGCGCGAGCAGTACTTC. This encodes CASSLDRAREQYF.